This TCR beta chain was captured in a study of spatial heterogeneity in lung cancer. At the level of the study: Detection consistently captured more beta-chain sequences than alpha-chain sequences. Raw reads contained each unique TCR and UMI combination more than ten times on average.

V shed 5 bases and J 2 bases; nucleotides not matched to a gene: 5. The CDR3 sequence is 15 residues long. Looked up from germline, CDR1 is MNHEY and CDR2 is SMNVEV (reference sequence). This clonotype is medium-sized within its sample. Every molecule of TCR cDNA had its own unique molecular identifier. MiXCR was run by TCRdb on the 5' RACE reads, yielding one entry per CDR3 protein. This sample has over 1,400 distinct CDR3 sequences; 7% to 10% occur once, and the top ten carry roughly 10%. Time point reported: sample taken at primary tumor resection. Whole RNA from tumor, nontumor lung or frozen PBMC was sequenced unsorted. The donors comprised about 65 untreated early-stage non-small cell lung cancer patients.

This sample comprised normal lung tissue next to the tumor, obtained at surgery. The rearrangement links TRBV27 to TRBJ1-2; 10 bases line up with TRBD1. This receptor was obtained from a female donor with early-stage non-small cell lung cancer. This CDR3 is CASSLGQGGNYGYTF. The CDR3 nucleotides read TGTGCCAGCAGTCTTGGACAGGGGGGGAACTATGGCTACACCTTC.